One and the same sample provided the 20 T cell receptor beta chains below, sequenced in a study of shared clonotypes between healthy human individuals. Sequenced by immunoSEQ multiplex PCR; TCRdb stores in-frame clones only, minus some. The repertoire includes around 1.4 million clones, 98% to 99% of them detected once, and under 0.45% sits in the top ten. Sequencing was carried out using naive CD4+ T cells sorted from blood. As for subset: CD45RA+ positively selected. These receptors came from a man aged 30 to 39 in good health.

This chain uses TRBV27 with TRBJ2-7; D uncertain. Deletions cut 5 bases from V and 1 base from J, with 12 bases between. The CDR3 spans 14 residues. Germline V CDR1 and CDR2: MNHEY, SMNVEV (reference sequence). CDR3 residues: CASSKRVDSYEQYF. As DNA, the CDR3 is TGTGCCAGCAGTAAAAGGGTTGATTCCTACGAGCAGTACTTC.

The chain has TRBV9 and TRBJ2-7; 8 bases are a match to TRBD1. Germline lookup yields CDR1 SGDLS and CDR2 YYNGEE. J was trimmed by 4 bases and V by 0 bases; bases with no gene match: 15. CDR3 length: 18 residues. The CDR3 sequence is CASSVASGNQGARYEQYF. The CDR3 DNA is TGTGCCAGCAGCGTAGCTAGTGGGAACCAGGGGGCGCGTTACGAGCAGTACTTC.

The rearrangement uses TRBV6-5 and TRBJ1-1; D gene uncertain. The V and J ends lost 6 bases and 5 bases respectively, with 10 bases between them. The CDR3 runs to 12 residues. Per germline, CDR1 MNHEY and CDR2 SVGAGI. The CDR3 region is CASSSQLTEAFF. CDR3 DNA sequence: TGTGCCAGCAGCTCCCAGTTGACTGAAGCTTTCTTT.

V is TRBV28 and J is TRBJ2-2; unclear D gene. CDR1 is MDHEN and CDR2 is SYDVKM in the germline V gene. V was cut by 5 bases and J by 3 bases, with 4 bases left in between. The CDR3 runs to 12 residues. DNA of the CDR3: TGTGCCAGCAGTGGCGACACCGGGGAGCTGTTTTTT. Amino acid sequence: CASSGDTGELFF.

The chain employs TRBV7-2 and TRBJ2-7; a possible D gene is TRBD2 (5 bases). The V end was cut by 7 bases, the J end by 3 bases, with 16 bases between. The CDR3 consists of 14 residues. From germline, CDR1 is SGHTA and CDR2 FQGNSA. In DNA form, the CDR3 reads TGTGCCAGCAACAAGGTCCCAGCGGTCTACGAGCAGTACTTC. Protein sequence: CASNKVPAVYEQYF.

The CDR3 DNA reads TGTGCCATCAGTGAGTCGGAACAGGGGGCGCGTGGCTACACCTTC. Its protein product is CAISESEQGARGYTF. The V call is TRBV10-3, the J call TRBJ1-2; 9 bases are shared with TRBD1. Germline CDR1 and CDR2: ENHRY and SYGVKD. The CDR3 totals 15 residues. The V gene end was trimmed by 0 bases and the J gene end by 7 bases; junction bases not matched to a gene: 6.

The J gene is TRBJ2-1, the V gene TRBV10-1, with D unclear. The germline gives CDR1 WNHNN, CDR2 SYGVQD (reference sequence). V was trimmed by 4 bases and J by 7 bases, leaving 2 bases between them. The CDR3 is made up of 10 amino acids. The CDR3 DNA reads TGCGCCAGCAGTGGGAATGAGCAGTTCTTC. It translates to CASSGNEQFF.

The chain links TRBV7-8 to TRBJ2-1; 7 bases align to TRBD2. J gave up 3 bases and V 6 bases, and 5 bases lay outside the gene matches. CDR3 size: 14 residues. Germline CDR1 and CDR2: SGHVS and FQNEAQ. The CDR3 is CASRLRENYNEQFF. The CDR3, as DNA: TGTGCCAGCAGGTTGCGGGAGAACTACAATGAGCAGTTCTTC.

The DNA for the CDR3 is TGCGCCAGCAGCCACGCCTCGGGGGGGCGGACTGAAGCTTTCTTT. Translation gives CASSHASGGRTEAFF. V gene TRBV4-1 combines with J gene TRBJ1-1, with D possibly TRBD1 on 6 matching bases. Germline loops: CDR1 MGHRA, CDR2 YSYEKL. The germline V and J ends were trimmed by 3 bases and 5 bases, with 16 bases remaining between them. The CDR3 is made up of 15 amino acids.

The chain is built from TRBV9 and TRBJ2-1; 9 nucleotides agree with TRBD2. The CDR3 extends over 14 amino acids. Germline values: CDR1 SGDLS, CDR2 YYNGEE. V lost 4 bases to trimming and J lost 6 bases; unmatched junction nucleotides: 5. The CDR3 nucleotides read TGTGCCAGCAGCCTTAGCGGGAGTTTCAATGAGCAGTTCTTC. This encodes CASSLSGSFNEQFF.

As concerns this clone: The same CDR3 also results from other DNA sequences found in this sample. The chain recombines TRBV5-4 with TRBJ1-1; D remains ambiguous. The V and J ends lost 2 bases and 0 bases respectively, with 8 bases between them. The CDR3 totals 14 residues. CDR1 is SGHNT, CDR2 YYREEE, per germline (reference sequence). CDR3 amino acids: CASSLVGVNTEAFF. In nucleotides, the CDR3 is TGTGCCAGCAGCTTAGTGGGCGTGAACACTGAAGCTTTCTTT.

CDR3 residues: CASRRVAGGGETQYF. The CDR3 bases are TGTGCCAGCAGGAGGGTAGCGGGAGGGGGAGAGACCCAGTACTTC. V and J are TRBV6-6 and TRBJ2-5; TRBD2 agrees at 11 bases. J gave up 4 bases and V 6 bases, and 7 bases lay outside the gene matches. This CDR3 spans 15 amino acids. The V gene's germline CDR1 is MNHNY and CDR2 SVGAGI (reference sequence).

This rearrangement joins TRBV19 to TRBJ1-1, with D tentatively TRBD1 (5 bases). V lost 6 bases and J 0 bases, leaving 14 bases between the germline ends. Germline lookup yields CDR1 LNHDA and CDR2 SQIVND (reference sequence). This CDR3 is 15 amino acids long. DNA for the CDR3: TGTGCCAGTAGGTCCAGGGAGGGACTGAACACTGAAGCTTTCTTT. Translation: CASRSREGLNTEAFF.

This chain connects TRBV7-8 to TRBJ2-1; TRBD1 matches 9 bases. Germline trimming cut 5 bases from V and 8 bases from J; bases unmatched to any gene: 16. There are 17 residues in the CDR3. CDR1 SGHVS and CDR2 FQNEAQ come from the germline V gene. The CDR3 region has the DNA TGTGCCAGCAGCGGAGCTACAGGGGGCCAGAGATCGGATGAGCAGTTCTTC. This encodes CASSGATGGQRSDEQFF.

The chain combines TRBV11-3 with TRBJ2-2; TRBD2 might be the D (5 bases). The CDR3 sequence is 18 residues long. Germline values: CDR1 SGHNT, CDR2 YENEEA. Trimming took 1 base from V and 1 from J, leaving 16 bases between them. CDR3 sequence (DNA): TGTGCCAGCAGCTTAGCCCTCCCGTGGGGAGTGAACACCGGGGAGCTGTTTTTT. Translating gives CASSLALPWGVNTGELFF.

The V gene is TRBV19, the J gene TRBJ2-7, with TRBD1 matching 7 bases. CDR3 length: 13 residues. CDR1 is LNHDA and CDR2 is SQIVND in the germline V gene (reference sequence). The V gene end was trimmed by 5 bases and the J gene end by 3 bases; junction bases not matched to a gene: 4. The CDR3 reads CASSAGTDYEQYF. The CDR3 region has the DNA TGTGCCAGTAGTGCCGGGACAGACTACGAGCAGTACTTC.

J is TRBJ2-1 and V is TRBV11-2; 12 bases match TRBD2. V was pared by 1 base and J by 8 bases, with 3 bases of the junction left unmatched. Germline values: CDR1 SGHAT, CDR2 FQNNGV. The CDR3 runs 15 residues. The CDR3 DNA is TGTGCCAGCAGCTTAGGGACTAGCGGGGTCGATGAGCAGTTCTTC. The encoded protein is CASSLGTSGVDEQFF.

This chain connects TRBV4-1 to TRBJ2-7; TRBD1 might be the D (6 bases). The germline V gene encodes CDR1 MGHRA and CDR2 YSYEKL. Deletions cut 2 bases from V and 1 base from J, with 15 bases between. CDR3 length: 16 residues. In nucleotides, the CDR3 is TGCGCCAGCAGCCAAAATACAGGGTCGTCTTCCTACGAGCAGTACTTC. This codes for CASSQNTGSSSYEQYF.

The chain combines TRBV19 with TRBJ2-1, with a tentative D call TRBD2 (5 bases). Germline values: CDR1 LNHDA, CDR2 SQIVND (reference sequence). This CDR3 comprises 15 residues. Between the trimmed V and J ends, which lost 5 bases and 6 bases, there was a span of 17 bases. The CDR3 protein is CASSEDGLAPNEQFF. CDR3 coding DNA: TGTGCCAGTAGTGAGGACGGATTAGCGCCCAATGAGCAGTTCTTC. The complete variable domain, with remaining parts taken from reference TRBV19 and TRBJ2-1, reads DGGITQSPKYLFRKEGQNVTLSCEQNLNHDAMYWYRQDPGQGLRLIYYSQIVNDFQKGDIAEGYSVSREKKESFPLTVTSAQKNPTAFYLCASSEDGLAPNEQFFGPGTRLTVL.

As concerns this clone: The same CDR3 is also encoded by other DNA sequences in this sample. V is TRBV6-1 and J is TRBJ2-3; D ambiguous. The length of the CDR3 is 13 residues. Germline V gene data show CDR1 as MNHNS and CDR2 as SASEGT. V gave up 1 base and J gave up 6 bases, with 8 bases separating them. DNA of the CDR3: TGTGCCAGCAGTGAAGTGGCTACGGATACGCAGTATTTT. Its translation: CASSEVATDTQYF.